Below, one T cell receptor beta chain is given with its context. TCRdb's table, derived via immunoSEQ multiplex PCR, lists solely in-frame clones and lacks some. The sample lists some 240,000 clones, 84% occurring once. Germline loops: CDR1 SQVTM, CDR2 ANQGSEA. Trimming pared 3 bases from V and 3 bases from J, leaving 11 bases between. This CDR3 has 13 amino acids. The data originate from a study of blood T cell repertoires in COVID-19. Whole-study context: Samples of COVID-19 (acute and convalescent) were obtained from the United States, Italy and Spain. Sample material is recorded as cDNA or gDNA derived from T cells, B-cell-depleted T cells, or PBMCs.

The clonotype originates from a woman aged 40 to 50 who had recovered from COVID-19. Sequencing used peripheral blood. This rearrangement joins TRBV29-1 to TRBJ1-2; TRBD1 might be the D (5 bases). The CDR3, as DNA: TGCAGCGTTGATCAGCAGGGCGACTATGGCTACACCTTC. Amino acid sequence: CSVDQQGDYGYTF.